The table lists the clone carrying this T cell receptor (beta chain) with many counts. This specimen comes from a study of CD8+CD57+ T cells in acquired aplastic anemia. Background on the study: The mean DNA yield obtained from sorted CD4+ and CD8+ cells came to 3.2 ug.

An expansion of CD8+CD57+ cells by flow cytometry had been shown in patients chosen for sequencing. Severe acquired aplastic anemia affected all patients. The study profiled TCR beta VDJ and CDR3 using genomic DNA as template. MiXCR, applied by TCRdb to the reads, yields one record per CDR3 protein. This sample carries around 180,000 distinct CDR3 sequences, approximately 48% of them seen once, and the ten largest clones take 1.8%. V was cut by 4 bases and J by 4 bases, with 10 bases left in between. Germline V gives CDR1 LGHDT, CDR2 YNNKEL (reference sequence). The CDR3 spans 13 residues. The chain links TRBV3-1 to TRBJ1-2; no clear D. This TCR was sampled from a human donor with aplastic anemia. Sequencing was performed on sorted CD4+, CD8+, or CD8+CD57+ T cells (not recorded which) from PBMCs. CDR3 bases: TGTGCCAGCAGCCCGACGGCCCTCTATGGCTACACCTTC. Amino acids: CASSPTALYGYTF. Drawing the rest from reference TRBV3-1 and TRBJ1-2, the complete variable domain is DTAVSQTPKYLVTQMGNDKSIKCEQNLGHDTMYWYKQDSKKFLKIMFSYNNKELIINETVPNRFSPKSPDKAHLNLHINSLELGDSAVYFCASSPTALYGYTFGSGTRLTVV.